The 27 T cell receptor beta chains listed next were all sequenced from one sample in a study of identical twins. TCRdb reprocessed the 5' RACE reads with MiXCR, giving one entry per CDR3 protein. The sample has hundreds of thousands of distinct CDR3 sequences; 15% to 20% are singletons. Separately, the same data were catalogued under a study of T cells expressing NK-cell markers.

Sequences were obtained from PBMCs. These receptors all stem from a woman aged 18-29 years in good health.

The J gene is TRBJ2-7, the V gene TRBV12-3 or TRBV12-4; D may match TRBD1 or TRBD2 (5 bases each). This CDR3 is built from 16 residues. Trimming took off 5 bases at V and 5 bases at J, with 22 bases between the two ends. The CDR3 coding sequence is TGTGCCAGCAGTCCTGCCCGGGACGGCCCACGGGACGAGCAGTACTTC. Translating gives CASSPARDGPRDEQYF.

The rearrangement uses TRBV10-3 and TRBJ1-2, with D maybe TRBD1 (5 bases). This CDR3 spans 13 amino acids. Germline-derived CDR1 and CDR2 are ENHRY and SYGVKD. V was clipped by 6 bases and J by 3 bases, with 11 bases between them. The CDR3 DNA reads TGTGCCATCAGCCCCGGGACGGACTATGGCTACACCTTC. Translated: CAISPGTDYGYTF.

This clonotype was picked up a small number of times. V usage is TRBV18 and J usage is TRBJ1-2; maybe TRBD1 (5 bases). The CDR3 extends over 14 amino acids. Trimming took 3 bases from V and 4 from J, leaving 12 bases between them. CDR1 and CDR2 (germline): KGHSH, LQKENI. The CDR3 here is CASSPGQPIYGYTF. Here the CDR3 DNA reads TGTGCCAGCTCACCGGGGCAACCAATCTATGGCTACACCTTC.

This clonotype has only a few counts. J is TRBJ2-1 and V is TRBV20-1; 10 bases are shared with TRBD2. Per the germline V gene, CDR1 is DFQATT and CDR2 is SNEGSKA (reference sequence). The CDR3 is 14 amino acids. With V trimmed by 3 bases and J by 6 bases, 5 bases remained unmatched. This CDR3 reads CSASLAGGPNEQFF. CDR3 in DNA: TGCAGTGCTAGTTTAGCGGGAGGCCCCAATGAGCAGTTCTTC.

This clonotype was detected ten times or more. The rearrangement joins TRBV12-3 or TRBV12-4 to TRBJ1-5; D unresolved. The V and J ends lost 5 bases and 2 bases respectively, with 7 bases between them. The CDR3 is 13 residues long. CDR3 in DNA: TGTGCCAGCAGTAGTAATGGCAATCAGCCCCAGCATTTT. Translated: CASSSNGNQPQHF.

A few counts support this clonotype. The V call is TRBV20-1, the J call TRBJ1-1; possibly TRBD1 for D (6 bases). The CDR3 extends over 13 amino acids. The V gene's germline CDR1 is DFQATT and CDR2 SNEGSKA (reference sequence). The V end was cut by 8 bases, the J end by 1 base, with 14 bases between. In nucleotides, the CDR3 is TGCAGTAGTCCCGGGACACGGAACACTGAAGCTTTCTTT. It codes for CSSPGTRNTEAFF.

This clonotype came up once. This chain joins TRBV7-8 and TRBJ1-2, with D possibly being TRBD1 (6 bases). V lost 7 bases to trimming and J lost 2 bases, with 17 bases between them. The CDR3 is made up of 15 amino acids. Germline-derived CDR1 and CDR2 are SGHVS and FQNEAQ. The CDR3 sequence: CASTDRWAANYGYTF. In DNA form, the CDR3 reads TGTGCCAGCACCGACAGGTGGGCCGCCAACTATGGCTACACCTTC.

Only a few counts were recorded for this clonotype. The chain has TRBV30 and TRBJ1-1; 7 bases match TRBD1. V lost 1 base, J lost 1 base, and 3 bases stayed unmatched. Germline V gene lookup returns CDR1 GTSNPN and CDR2 SVGIG (reference sequence). The CDR3 totals 14 residues. In DNA form, the CDR3 reads TGTGCCTGGAGTGCGACAGGGTGGAACACTGAAGCTTTCTTT. It is translated as CAWSATGWNTEAFF.

V gene TRBV12-3 or TRBV12-4 combines with J gene TRBJ2-5; 8 bases are shared with TRBD2. The CDR3 has 14 amino acids. Trimming at V came to 4 bases and at J to 3 bases, leaving 4 bases not matched to a gene. The CDR3 DNA reads TGTGCCAGCAGTTCCGAGCGGGGGAAAGAGACCCAGTACTTC. It encodes CASSSERGKETQYF.

The CDR3 DNA reads TGTGCCTGGGGGGCCGGGACTGAAGCTTTCTTT. Its protein is CAWGAGTEAFF. This sequence joins TRBV30 and TRBJ1-1, with D possibly TRBD1 on 5 matching bases. Germline V gives CDR1 GTSNPN, CDR2 SVGIG (reference sequence). This CDR3 is 11 amino acids long. Trimming removed 5 bases at V and 5 bases at J, with 9 bases between.

The rearrangement uses TRBV20-1 and TRBJ2-3; TRBD2 aligns across 7 bases. J gave up 1 base and V 7 bases, and 8 bases lay outside the gene matches. The CDR3 extends over 14 amino acids. Germline V gene lookup returns CDR1 DFQATT and CDR2 SNEGSKA (reference sequence). CDR3 region: CSVHERGGTDTQYF. The CDR3 coding sequence is TGCAGTGTCCATGAGCGGGGAGGCACAGATACGCAGTATTTT.

This clonotype has just a few counts. This chain uses TRBV6-5 with TRBJ2-1, with 10 bases fitting TRBD2. The CDR3 loop spans 13 amino acids. The V segment lost 0 bases and the J segment 15 bases; nucleotides outside the gene matches: 5. Germline CDR1 MNHEY, CDR2 SVGAGI. CDR3 DNA sequence: TGTGCCAGCAGTTACTCGGAAGCGGGAGGGTCGTTCTTC. Its translation is CASSYSEAGGSFF.

This clonotype has just a few counts. This sequence joins TRBV4-3 and TRBJ2-2; the D is unclear. V was pared by 5 bases and J by 4 bases, with 14 bases between. From germline, CDR1 is LGHNA and CDR2 YSLEER. There are 15 residues in the CDR3. The CDR3 spells CASSYFRLITGELFF. In DNA form, the CDR3 reads TGCGCCAGCAGCTACTTCCGACTGATCACCGGGGAGCTGTTTTTT.

In its sample, this clonotype was seen a few times. The chain has TRBV5-1 and TRBJ1-1; D remains unclear. The germline CDR1 and CDR2 sequences are SGHRS and YFSETQ. The CDR3 length is 17 residues. V was shortened by 0 bases and J by 0 bases, with 15 bases between the two germline ends. CDR3 DNA: TGCGCCAGCAGCTTGGGTAACAGATTCGGCATGAACACTGAAGCTTTCTTT. It translates to CASSLGNRFGMNTEAFF.

In this sample, this clonotype turned up a few times. This sequence joins TRBV20-1 and TRBJ2-1; TRBD2 aligns across 10 bases. The CDR3 extends over 18 amino acids. Germline V gene data show CDR1 as DFQATT and CDR2 as SNEGSKA (reference sequence). The V segment lost 5 bases and the J segment 0 bases; nucleotides outside the gene matches: 13. In DNA form, the CDR3 reads TGCAGTGCTTTCGCCGGGACTAGCGATATCAGCTCCTACAATGAGCAGTTCTTC. Residues: CSAFAGTSDISSYNEQFF.

At least ten counts were recorded for this clonotype. The rearrangement links TRBV12-3 or TRBV12-4 to TRBJ1-1, with a possible D match to TRBD1 (5 bases). The CDR3 spans 14 residues. Trimming took off 1 base at V and 5 bases at J, with 11 bases between the two ends. The CDR3 protein is CASSLGQGRTEAFF. In DNA, the CDR3 is TGTGCCAGCAGTTTAGGTCAGGGTCGGACTGAAGCTTTCTTT.

This clonotype was recorded a few times. The V gene is TRBV28, the J gene TRBJ1-1; 8 nucleotides line up with TRBD1. Germline-derived CDR1 and CDR2 are MDHEN and SYDVKM. V was pared by 3 bases and J by 3 bases, with 12 bases of the junction left unmatched. This CDR3 has 17 amino acids. The DNA of the CDR3 is TGTGCCAGCAGTTTGTGGACAGGGAGTAGTGCATACACTGAAGCTTTCTTT. Its protein is CASSLWTGSSAYTEAFF.

This clonotype occurred many times. The rearrangement links TRBV5-5 to TRBJ2-6; no reliable D call. Germline values: CDR1 SGHKS, CDR2 YYEKEE (reference sequence). Trimming took off 0 bases at V and 0 bases at J, with 10 bases between the two ends. This CDR3 has 17 residues. CDR3 in DNA: TGTGCCAGCAGCTTGGCTGTTATCAGCTCTGGGGCCAACGTCCTGACTTTC. This codes for CASSLAVISSGANVLTF.

In its sample, this clonotype was seen a few times. The rearrangement joins TRBV5-1 to TRBJ2-7; maybe TRBD1 (5 bases). This CDR3 spans 13 amino acids. CDR1 is SGHRS, CDR2 YFSETQ, per germline. V gave up 5 bases and J gave up 0 bases, with 9 bases separating them. The CDR3 loop reads CASSTDSSYEQYF. CDR3 sequence (DNA): TGCGCCAGCAGTACCGACAGCTCCTACGAGCAGTACTTC. Full variable domain (rest looked up from reference TRBV5-1 and TRBJ2-7): KAGVTQTPRYLIKTRGQQVTLSCSPISGHRSVSWYQQTPGQGLQFLFEYFSETQRNKGNFPGRFSGRQFSNSRSEMNVSTLELGDSALYLCASSTDSSYEQYFGPGTRLTVT.

In this sample, this clonotype turned up a few times. The gene calls are TRBV7-2 and TRBJ2-7, with D maybe TRBD1 (6 bases). The germline gives CDR1 SGHTA, CDR2 FQGNSA. V lost 1 base and J 2 bases, leaving 12 bases between the germline ends. There are 15 residues in the CDR3. CDR3 nucleotides: TGTGCCAGCAGCTTAGTGGCCAGGGGCACCTACGAGCAGTACTTC. Residues: CASSLVARGTYEQYF.

The gene calls are TRBV20-1 and TRBJ2-5; TRBD2 matches 9 bases. The CDR3 sequence is 16 residues long. The V gene end was trimmed by 0 bases and the J gene end by 2 bases; junction bases not matched to a gene: 7. CDR1 and CDR2 from the germline V gene are DFQATT and SNEGSKA (reference sequence). The CDR3 protein is CSARDLSGGQQETQYF. In DNA, the CDR3 is TGCAGTGCTAGAGATCTGAGCGGGGGGCAACAAGAGACCCAGTACTTC.

This clonotype has only a few counts. Given the absence of the conserved phenylalanine or tryptophan at the CDR3 end, a read error is likely. The chain carries TRBV29-1 and TRBJ2-1; D may correspond to TRBD1 or TRBD2 (5 bases each). The CDR3 loop spans 11 amino acids. The V end was cut by 2 bases, the J end by 12 bases, with 11 bases between. Germline V gene sequence: CDR1 SQVTM, CDR2 ANQGSEA. The CDR3 protein is CSVESGGGQFI. DNA for the CDR3: TGCAGCGTTGAATCAGGTGGGGGGCAGTTCATC.

The genes are TRBV12-3 or TRBV12-4 and TRBJ2-7, with 14 positions matching TRBD2. CDR3 size: 15 residues. V shed 5 bases and J 7 bases; nucleotides not matched to a gene: 7. The DNA for the CDR3 is TGTGCCAGCAGTCCGGGACTAGCGGGAGTAGGGGAGCAGTACTTC. The encoded protein is CASSPGLAGVGEQYF.

In its sample, this clonotype was seen a few times. V gene TRBV19 combines with J gene TRBJ1-5; D perhaps matches TRBD1 (6 bases). This CDR3 spans 14 amino acids. Germline V lookup: CDR1 LNHDA, CDR2 SQIVND (reference sequence). Trimming left V 4 bases short and J 5 bases short, with 12 bases between. The CDR3 DNA reads TGTGCCAGTAGTACTACAGGGATAGATCAGCCCCAGCATTTT. This sequence encodes CASSTTGIDQPQHF.

This clonotype was found a few times. V is TRBV29-1 and J is TRBJ2-7; 7 positions match TRBD1. The CDR3 runs 12 residues. Germline-derived CDR1 and CDR2 are SQVTM and ANQGSEA. Trimming removed 7 bases from V and 4 bases from J; junction bases left unmatched: 7. CDR3 nucleotides: TGCAGCGGCCGGGACAGCGCGTACGAGCAGTACTTC. This translates into CSGRDSAYEQYF.

This clonotype was counted a few times. This rearrangement joins TRBV10-1 to TRBJ2-7; 12 bases align to TRBD2. Germline CDR1 WNHNN, CDR2 SYGVQD (reference sequence). The CDR3 is 17 residues long. V was pared by 10 bases and J by 6 bases, with 19 bases of the junction left unmatched. In nucleotides, the CDR3 is TGCGCCACCCTTTTGACTAGCGGGAGTTCCCCTTTAGTCGAGCAGTACTTC. Translated, it gives CATLLTSGSSPLVEQYF.

CDR3 amino acids: CASSLVVGVYYEQYF. Written as DNA, the CDR3 is TGTGCCAGCAGCTTAGTAGTCGGCGTATACTACGAGCAGTACTTC. This rearrangement joins TRBV7-2 to TRBJ2-7; no definite D call. The V gene lost 1 base and the J gene lost 3 bases, with 13 bases spanning the gap. CDR3 size: 15 residues. Germline CDR1 SGHTA, CDR2 FQGNSA.